The clone carrying this T cell receptor beta chain occurred a few times. Antigen: not known. The data are from a study of human T cells and chemical hapten exposure. Time point given: patch test 1, 2 weeks after DPC sensitization. Treatment defined: therapeutic diphenylcyclopropenone sensitization with weekly scalp DPC. TCRdb called the RACE reads again in MiXCR, with one record for every CDR3 protein. This sample yields 90,000 or so distinct CDR3 sequences, of which 10% to 13% are seen a single time; about 2.4% belongs to the top ten. Overall study results and limits: Expanded TCR counts at PT1 went up together with patch test score, a positive correlation. Significantly more large CDR3 similarity clusters were formed by expanded TCRs than by controls.

With 1 base removed from V and 4 bases from J, the gap between germline ends came to 11 bases. Germline CDR1 SGHRS, CDR2 YFSETQ. This CDR3 has 15 residues. Material: whole blood, obtained in connection with sensitization to the hapten diphenylcyclopropenone (DPC). The TCR comes from a man in his forties with alopecia areata. Some clones in this sample may be carry-over from other donors' samples. The V gene is TRBV5-1, the J gene TRBJ2-2; D may be TRBD1 or TRBD2 (6 bases each). This chain's CDR3 is CASSLPRGGTGELFF. DNA of the CDR3: TGCGCCAGCAGCTTGCCCAGGGGAGGCACCGGGGAGCTGTTTTTT.